Reported below is one T cell receptor beta chain. Antigen specificity is unknown. The donors were part of the validation cohort of roughly 110 subjects. That cohort was separate from the first cohort, which comprised under 750 subjects. Only in-frame clones appear in the TCRdb table, and some are missing; sequencing was by immunoSEQ multiplex PCR. The sample has 150,000 to 200,000 clones; 84% are singletons. The sample originates from a study of cytomegalovirus exposure and HLA in healthy donors. Study outcomes and limitations: The tendency of first-cohort TCR clusters to co-occur in the 90 to 150 validation repertoires was the finding of a later analysis.

The origin of this receptor is a woman in her late teens or twenties in good health and CMV-seropositive. What was sequenced was PBMCs.

CDR3 sequence reads: CASVPDRSGKLFF. The CDR3 nucleotides read TGTGCCAGTGTACCGGACAGATCGGGAAAACTGTTTTTT. The chain couples TRBV19 to TRBJ1-4, with D possibly being TRBD1 (6 bases). Germline CDR1 reads LNHDA; CDR2 reads SQIVND (reference sequence). V gave up 8 bases and J gave up 10 bases, with 17 bases separating them. The CDR3 sequence is 13 residues long. The whole variable domain, remainder taken from reference TRBV19 and TRBJ1-4, is DGGITQSPKYLFRKEGQNVTLSCEQNLNHDAMYWYRQDPGQGLRLIYYSQIVNDFQKGDIAEGYSVSREKKESFPLTVTSAQKNPTAFYLCASVPDRSGKLFFGSGTQLSVL.